The rows below give T cell receptor beta chains drawn from one sample of a study of cytomegalovirus exposure and HLA in healthy donors. The repertoire was sequenced with immunoSEQ multiplex PCR; TCRdb's copy has only in-frame clones and lacks some. The data contain some 84,000 clones, 60% to 85% of them singletons. The specimen sequenced was PBMCs. Source of these receptors: a boy under 18 in good health and CMV-seronegative. CDR3s include the opening cysteine and the closing phenylalanine or tryptophan. The D gene is left open where the match is weak.

TRBJ1-1,NA,TRBV18,CASSMAIGNTEAFF,TGTGCCAGCTCAATGGCCATTGGCAACACTGAAGCTTTCTTT
TRBJ2-7,TRBD2,TRBV7-8,CASSSLAGVNEQYF,TGTGCCAGCAGCTCACTAGCGGGAGTTAACGAGCAGTACTTC
TRBJ1-5,NA,TRBV28,CASSQGGSNQPQHF,TGTGCCAGCAGCCAAGGGGGTAGCAATCAGCCCCAGCATTTT
TRBJ2-3,TRBD2,TRBV5-4,CASSPSGRASTDTQYF,TGTGCCAGCAGCCCAAGCGGGAGAGCTAGCACAGATACGCAGTATTTT
TRBJ2-3,NA,TRBV4-3,CASSQDSGSGADTQYF,TGCGCCAGCAGCCAAGATTCCGGGTCAGGGGCAGATACGCAGTATTTT
TRBJ1-1,NA,TRBV9,CASSVGGRRTEAFF,TGTGCCAGCAGCGTAGGAGGAAGAAGAACTGAAGCTTTCTTT
TRBJ2-1,TRBD2,TRBV4-3,CASSQDLGGARDEQFF,TGCGCCAGCAGCCAAGATCTCGGGGGGGCCAGGGATGAGCAGTTCTTC
TRBJ2-1,TRBD2,TRBV10-3,CAIRAGLAPYNEQFF,TGTGCCATCAGGGCTGGACTAGCACCCTACAATGAGCAGTTCTTC
TRBJ2-2,TRBD2,TRBV28,CASSLRGLAGYTGELFF,TGTGCCAGCAGTTTGAGGGGACTAGCGGGTTACACCGGGGAGCTGTTTTTT
TRBJ2-7,TRBD2,TRBV14,CASSQGLAGLYEQYF,TGTGCCAGCAGCCAAGGCCTAGCGGGACTCTACGAGCAGTACTTC
TRBJ1-1,NA,TRBV6-6,CASSYRQDFVGGAFF,TGTGCCAGCAGTTACCGCCAGGATTTTGTCGGGGGAGCTTTCTTT
TRBJ2-2,NA,TRBV5-6,CASSADWGGVTGELFF,TGTGCCAGCAGCGCCGATTGGGGCGGCGTCACCGGGGAGCTGTTTTTT
TRBJ2-7,NA,TRBV28,CASSSGGGYEQYF,TGTGCCAGCAGTTCCGGGGGAGGTTACGAGCAGTACTTC
TRBJ1-5,TRBD1,TRBV27,CASSFGQGGQPQHF,TGTGCCAGCAGTTTCGGACAGGGCGGTCAGCCCCAGCATTTT